These 27 T cell receptor beta chains were sequenced from one sample in a study of blood T cell repertoires in COVID-19. Generated by immunoSEQ multiplex PCR, the TCRdb table keeps only in-frame clones and is missing some. The sample shows fewer than 100,000 clones, roughly 87% of them seen only once. Sequenced input: peripheral blood. These receptor sequences come from a man in his 60s with acute or convalescent COVID-19.

This clone has more than one count but fewer than ten. The chain uses TRBV18 and TRBJ2-5; TRBD2 aligns across 11 bases. J lost 6 bases, V lost 4 bases, and 10 bases had no gene match. CDR3 size: 16 residues. Germline lookup yields CDR1 KGHSH and CDR2 LQKENI. DNA of the CDR3: TGTGCCAGCTCACTACTAGCGGGAGTGAGGGAAAAGACCCAGTACTTC. Translation: CASSLLAGVREKTQYF. The variable domain in full, completed from reference TRBV18 and TRBJ2-5, reads NAGVMQNPRHLVRRRGQEARLRCSPMKGHSHVYWYRQLPEEGLKFMVYLQKENIIDESGMPKERFSAEFPKEGPSILRIQQVVRGDSAAYFCASSLLAGVREKTQYFGPGTRLLVL.

This chain links TRBV4-3 with TRBJ2-6, with 14 bases aligning to TRBD2. There are 17 residues in the CDR3. Germline CDR1 reads LGHNA; CDR2 reads YSLEER. Trimming cost V 4 bases and J 3 bases; bases outside gene matches: 2. CDR3 sequence reads: CASSRTSGGLGANVLTF. The CDR3 DNA reads TGCGCCAGCAGCCGGACTAGCGGGGGGCTTGGGGCCAACGTCCTGACTTTC.

This chain uses TRBV7-2 with TRBJ2-3, with TRBD2 matching over 9 bases. The ends lost 1 base at V and 3 bases at J; junction bases unmatched: 5. Germline-derived CDR1 and CDR2 are SGHTA and FQGNSA. The CDR3 spans 16 residues. The CDR3 spells CASSLGAGGETDTQYF. The CDR3 nucleotides are TGTGCCAGCAGCTTAGGGGCGGGGGGGGAGACAGATACGCAGTATTTT.

The rearrangement uses TRBV6-5 and TRBJ1-1, with D tentatively TRBD1 (6 bases). V lost 2 bases and J lost 4, with 14 bases in between. Germline-derived CDR1 and CDR2 are MNHEY and SVGAGI. The CDR3 has 15 amino acids. The CDR3, as DNA: TGTGCCAGCAGTTACATAGGGGGTCTAGGCACTGAAGCTTTCTTT. Its protein is CASSYIGGLGTEAFF.

This clone was counted between two and nine times. The chain is built from TRBV30 and TRBJ1-1, with D maybe TRBD1 (5 bases). From germline, CDR1 is GTSNPN and CDR2 SVGIG (reference sequence). This CDR3 contains 14 residues. The V end lost 5 bases, the J end lost 6 bases, and 19 bases lay between the germline ends. For the CDR3, the DNA is TGTGCCTGGGGAGAAGGGGTAAGCGTGGCTGAAGCTTTCTTT. Its translation: CAWGEGVSVAEAFF.

V and J are TRBV3-1 (or the pseudogene TRBV3-2) and TRBJ2-3; 11 bases agree with TRBD2. The germline V gene encodes CDR1 LGHDT and CDR2 YNNKEL (reference sequence). V lost 6 bases and J lost 3; bases outside the gene matches: 8. This CDR3 spans 16 amino acids. The CDR3 nucleotides are TGTGCCAGCAGACTAACTGGGACTAGCGGAACAGATACGCAGTATTTT. This sequence encodes CASRLTGTSGTDTQYF.

The rearrangement joins TRBV5-6 to TRBJ2-7; 7 bases align to TRBD2. Per germline, CDR1 SGHDT and CDR2 YYEEEE. The CDR3 loop spans 16 amino acids. Unmatched junction bases numbered 6, after V lost 0 bases and J lost 0 bases. The CDR3 protein is CASSLGGGLLSYEQYF. As DNA, the CDR3 is TGTGCCAGCAGCTTGGGCGGGGGTCTTCTCTCCTACGAGCAGTACTTC.

The gene calls are TRBV19 and TRBJ2-2, with 9 bases lining up with TRBD1. Germline trimming cut 10 bases from V and 8 bases from J; bases unmatched to any gene: 11. CDR3 length equals 14 residues. Germline V lookup: CDR1 LNHDA, CDR2 SQIVND (reference sequence). This CDR3 is CATGDRVLMGELFF. In DNA, the CDR3 is TGTGCCACCGGGGACAGGGTGTTAATGGGGGAGCTGTTTTTT.

J is TRBJ1-2 and V is TRBV7-8, with a possible D match to TRBD1 (6 bases). This CDR3 spans 15 amino acids. Trimming took off 5 bases at V and 7 bases at J, with 20 bases between the two ends. Germline V gene lookup returns CDR1 SGHVS and CDR2 FQNEAQ. CDR3 coding DNA: TGTGCCAGCAGCACCCAAGGCCAGGGGAAGAGTGGCTACACCTTC. Amino acids: CASSTQGQGKSGYTF.

This chain joins TRBV18 and TRBJ2-5; TRBD1 might be the D (8 bases). The CDR3 is 17 amino acids. V shed 3 bases and J shed 2 bases, with 19 bases lying between them. In germline, CDR1 is KGHSH, CDR2 LQKENI. The CDR3 loop reads CASSPNRGGQVQETQYF. CDR3 coding DNA: TGTGCCAGCTCACCGAATAGGGGGGGACAGGTACAAGAGACCCAGTACTTC. Full variable domain (rest looked up from reference TRBV18 and TRBJ2-5): NAGVMQNPRHLVRRRGQEARLRCSPMKGHSHVYWYRQLPEEGLKFMVYLQKENIIDESGMPKERFSAEFPKEGPSILRIQQVVRGDSAAYFCASSPNRGGQVQETQYFGPGTRLLVL.

This clone was seen a few times. V is TRBV10-3 and J is TRBJ2-5; tentative D call: TRBD2 (7 bases). The CDR3 spans 13 residues. Germline values: CDR1 ENHRY, CDR2 SYGVKD. Trimming took off 8 bases at V and 4 bases at J, with 14 bases between the two ends. The CDR3 region is CAIGQRGGETQYF. The CDR3 nucleotides are TGTGCCATCGGACAGCGGGGAGGAGAGACCCAGTACTTC.

The chain employs TRBV6-1 and TRBJ2-7, with D hard to call. Trimming shortened V by 2 bases and J by 3 bases, and 5 bases separated the two germline ends. The CDR3 extends over 12 amino acids. Germline CDR1 MNHNS, CDR2 SASEGT. This CDR3 is CASSEMRYEQYF. The CDR3 coding sequence is TGTGCCAGCAGTGAAATGCGCTACGAGCAGTACTTC.

This rearrangement joins TRBV10-3 to TRBJ2-7; the match to TRBD1 covers 8 bases. Trimming cost V 9 bases and J 5 bases; bases outside gene matches: 9. CDR3 length: 13 amino acids. The germline CDR1 and CDR2 sequences are ENHRY and SYGVKD. The CDR3 DNA is TGTGCCATTGGCCCGGACAGGGAGGACGAGCAGTACTTC. Protein product: CAIGPDREDEQYF.

This chain uses TRBV16 with TRBJ1-3, with D tentatively TRBD1 (6 bases). The CDR3 spans 15 residues. CDR1 is KGHSY and CDR2 is FQNENV in the germline V gene. Trimming stripped 4 bases from V and 0 bases from J, with 10 bases between. The CDR3 protein is CASSPGQYSGNTIYF. The CDR3 coding sequence is TGTGCCAGCAGCCCAGGACAGTACTCTGGAAACACCATATATTTT.

The count of this clone is one. J is TRBJ1-5 and V is TRBV6-6; D is unclear. Germline-derived CDR1 and CDR2 are MNHNY and SVGAGI (reference sequence). The CDR3 contains 14 residues. V was clipped by 2 bases and J by 4 bases, with 9 bases between them. CDR3 loop: CASSYMFSNQPQHF. CDR3 nucleotides: TGTGCCAGCAGTTACATGTTTTCGAATCAGCCCCAGCATTTT.

The V gene is TRBV7-8, the J gene TRBJ1-2; TRBD1 might be the D (5 bases). The CDR3 is 13 amino acids. Per germline, CDR1 SGHVS and CDR2 FQNEAQ. Trimming stripped 0 bases from V and 7 bases from J, with 9 bases between. The CDR3 DNA follows: TGTGCCAGCAGCTTAGCGGGGGGAAGTGGCTACACCTTC. Translation: CASSLAGGSGYTF.

The rearrangement links TRBV9 to TRBJ1-2, with a tentative D call TRBD1 (5 bases). Germline CDR1 reads SGDLS; CDR2 reads YYNGEE. The CDR3 totals 14 residues. V dropped 5 bases and J dropped 2 bases, with 13 bases sitting between them. CDR3 nucleotides: TGTGCCAGCAGAGGCCGAAGGGGAAACTATGGCTACACCTTC. Translating it yields CASRGRRGNYGYTF.

The chain has TRBV5-4 and TRBJ1-2, with D possibly being TRBD1 (6 bases). Germline-derived CDR1 and CDR2 are SGHNT and YYREEE (reference sequence). The CDR3 is 15 amino acids. The germline V and J ends were trimmed by 4 bases and 2 bases, with 15 bases remaining between them. CDR3 protein: CASSREGDPNYGYTF. CDR3 nucleotides: TGTGCCAGCAGCCGGGAGGGGGATCCCAACTATGGCTACACCTTC.

The CDR3 is CASSADRGLTEAFF. CDR3 in DNA: TGTGCCAGCTCGGCCGACAGGGGTTTAACTGAAGCTTTCTTT. The rearrangement links TRBV18 to TRBJ1-1; 8 nucleotides agree with TRBD1. V shed 6 bases, J shed 5 bases, and the junction held 8 bases outside the gene matches. Germline assignment: CDR1 KGHSH and CDR2 LQKENI. The CDR3 runs 14 residues.

The rearrangement uses TRBV4-1 and TRBJ1-4, with 9 positions matching TRBD1. CDR1 and CDR2 from the germline V gene are MGHRA and YSYEKL. The CDR3 covers 15 residues. Trimming cost V 1 base and J 7 bases; bases outside gene matches: 4. CDR3 protein: CASSQATQGAEKLFF. CDR3 DNA: TGCGCCAGCAGCCAAGCAACACAGGGGGCTGAAAAACTGTTTTTT.

This clone is a singleton in its sample. The gene calls are TRBV5-4 and TRBJ1-6; D is perhaps TRBD1 (5 bases). CDR1 and CDR2 (germline): SGHNT, YYREEE (reference sequence). Trimming shortened V by 0 bases and J by 2 bases, and 9 bases separated the two germline ends. The CDR3 runs to 16 residues. CDR3 amino acids: CASSLGPGPYNSPLHF. DNA of the CDR3: TGTGCCAGCAGCTTGGGGCCAGGGCCCTATAATTCACCCCTCCACTTT.

This chain's CDR3 is CASSPEGAGGYEQYF. CDR3 bases: TGCGCCAGCAGCCCCGAGGGGGCAGGAGGCTACGAGCAGTACTTC. This chain uses TRBV5-1 with TRBJ2-7, with 7 bases aligning to TRBD1. Germline V gene lookup returns CDR1 SGHRS and CDR2 YFSETQ. V gave up 4 bases and J gave up 3 bases; unmatched junction bases: 10. The CDR3 runs 15 residues.

The chain links TRBV24-1 to TRBJ2-3, with 9 nucleotides matching TRBD1. The trim removed 1 base at V and 6 bases at J, leaving 4 bases unmatched. The CDR3 loop spans 15 amino acids. In germline, CDR1 is KGHDR, CDR2 SFDVKD. This CDR3 is CATSDFVQGADTQYF. The CDR3 nucleotides are TGTGCCACCAGTGATTTTGTACAGGGGGCGGATACGCAGTATTTT.

The chain joins TRBV3-1 (or the pseudogene TRBV3-2) to TRBJ1-4, with a possible D match to TRBD1 (6 bases). Germline CDR1 LGHDT, CDR2 YNNKEL (reference sequence). CDR3 length equals 13 residues. The V end was cut by 1 base, the J end by 8 bases, with 8 bases between. DNA for the CDR3: TGTGCCAGCAGCCAAGTTACAGGGGAAAAACTGTTTTTT. Translated, it gives CASSQVTGEKLFF.

The V and J genes are TRBV5-1 and TRBJ2-3; 13 bases align to TRBD2. The junction had 8 bases not matched to a gene; V was cut back by 4 bases and J by 3 bases. This CDR3 is 17 amino acids long. In germline, CDR1 is SGHRS, CDR2 YFSETQ. The CDR3 loop reads CASSPRTSGGITDTQYF. The DNA for the CDR3 is TGCGCCAGCAGCCCACGGACTAGCGGGGGTATAACAGATACGCAGTATTTT.

The gene calls are TRBV5-5 and TRBJ2-1; TRBD2 matches at 12 bases. Germline loops: CDR1 SGHKS, CDR2 YYEKEE (reference sequence). V dropped 0 bases and J dropped 1; count of bases not matched to a gene: 8. This CDR3 is 19 amino acids long. CDR3 sequence: CASSLGLAGGRISYNEQFF. The CDR3 DNA is TGTGCCAGCAGCTTGGGGCTAGCGGGAGGGAGGATTTCCTACAATGAGCAGTTCTTC.

CDR3 protein: CASSLRGQGRYEQYF. The CDR3 DNA reads TGTGCCAGCAGCTTAAGAGGACAGGGGAGGTACGAGCAGTACTTC. This chain joins TRBV7-8 and TRBJ2-7; 9 nucleotides line up with TRBD1. The CDR3 has 15 amino acids. After removal of 2 bases from V and 4 bases from J, the junction contained 6 bases not matched to a gene. Germline V CDR1 and CDR2: SGHVS, FQNEAQ.